This T cell receptor beta chain comes out of a study of neoadjuvant anti-PD-1 for oral cavity cancer. Germline V gene lookup returns CDR1 SGHRS and CDR2 YFSETQ. The CDR3 is 16 amino acids. V lost 4 bases, J lost 0 bases, and 16 bases lay in between. This clone showed up just once. Sequenced by immunoSEQ multiplex PCR; TCRdb stores in-frame clones only, minus some. The table lists around 81,000 clones, approximately 80% of them singletons. Patients had HPV-negative, locally advanced oral cavity squamous cell carcinoma. The TCR originated in a person between 35 and 79 years old with oral cavity squamous cell carcinoma. This chain links TRBV5-1 with TRBJ1-1, with a weak D call TRBD1 (6 bases). The sequenced sample was PBMCs, obtained before nivolumab (anti-PD-1) treatment. The CDR3 loop is CASSPLGGEVNTEAFF. CDR3 nucleotides: TGCGCCAGCAGCCCCCTAGGGGGGGAAGTGAACACTGAAGCTTTCTTT.